The 30 T cell receptor beta chains in this list originate from one sample, sequenced in a study of control samples from healthy donors and cancer patients. The protocol was immunoSEQ multiplex PCR, while the TCRdb copy is restricted to in-frame clones and leaves out a portion. The sample records some 11,000 clones, approximately 94% being singletons. What was sequenced was PBMCs. These TCRs come from a man in his 70s with head and neck cancer.

The chain links TRBV2 to TRBJ1-2; D remains unclear. The CDR3 has 14 residues. Trimming removed 2 bases from V and 0 bases from J, with 7 bases in between. Germline-derived CDR1 and CDR2 are SNHLY and FYNNEI. Written as DNA, the CDR3 is TGTGCCAGCAGTGAATGGGTAGCTAACTATGGCTACACCTTC. Residues: CASSEWVANYGYTF. Combining the CDR3 with reference TRBV2 and TRBJ1-2 gives the whole variable domain EPEVTQTPSHQVTQMGQEVILRCVPISNHLYFYWYRQILGQKVEFLVSFYNNEISEKSEIFDDQFSVERPDGSNFTLKIRSTKLEDSAMYFCASSEWVANYGYTFGSGTRLTVV.

The chain uses TRBV6-5 and TRBJ1-2; no definite D call. The CDR3 consists of 14 residues. Trimming removed 5 bases at V and 4 bases at J, with 14 bases between. Germline-derived CDR1 and CDR2 are MNHEY and SVGAGI. CDR3 nucleotide sequence: TGTGCCAGCAGTAGGGCACCACCTTCCTATGGCTACACCTTC. This gives the protein CASSRAPPSYGYTF.

The chain joins TRBV6-5 to TRBJ1-2; 9 bases are a match to TRBD1. V shed 8 bases and J 5 bases; nucleotides not matched to a gene: 9. In germline, CDR1 is MNHEY, CDR2 SVGAGI. The CDR3 length is 14 residues. The CDR3 sequence: CASGSDRGLYGYTF. The CDR3 DNA follows: TGTGCCAGCGGGTCGGACAGGGGCCTTTATGGCTACACCTTC.

The gene calls are TRBV2 and TRBJ2-1, with 10 bases fitting TRBD2. The CDR3 runs to 15 residues. J was trimmed by 8 bases and V by 6 bases; bases with no gene match: 10. From germline, CDR1 is SNHLY and CDR2 FYNNEI. The CDR3 here is CASRPGGTSVYEQFF. CDR3 nucleotides: TGTGCCAGCAGACCCGGGGGGACTAGCGTTTATGAGCAGTTCTTC.

This rearrangement joins TRBV10-3 to TRBJ2-2; D gene ambiguous. CDR1 and CDR2 (germline): ENHRY, SYGVKD. Trimming stripped 4 bases from V and 2 bases from J, with 5 bases between. The CDR3 consists of 13 residues. The CDR3 sequence is CAISGANTGELFF. The CDR3, as DNA: TGTGCCATCAGTGGCGCAAACACCGGGGAGCTGTTTTTT.

This clone was seen once. This chain connects TRBV5-8 to TRBJ2-6; possibly TRBD1 or TRBD2 for D (6 bases each). This CDR3 spans 16 amino acids. The V and J ends lost 0 bases and 2 bases respectively, with 9 bases between them. Germline V CDR1 and CDR2: SGHTS, YDEGEE. CDR3 DNA sequence: TGTGCCAGCAGCTTGGGAAGGGGGGCTGGGGCCAACGTCCTGACTTTC. This codes for CASSLGRGAGANVLTF.

The rearrangement uses TRBV30 and TRBJ2-5; D is unresolved. There are 13 residues in the CDR3. V lost 3 bases and J 5 bases, leaving 13 bases between the germline ends. Germline lookup yields CDR1 GTSNPN and CDR2 SVGIG (reference sequence). In DNA form, the CDR3 reads TGTGCCTGGAGACATTCTGATAGGGAGACCCAGTACTTC. It codes for CAWRHSDRETQYF.

This clone was seen only once. The CDR3 nucleotides read TGTGCCAGCAACCTTAGTGGGTCCCACGAGCAGTACTTC. It specifies CASNLSGSHEQYF. The gene calls are TRBV7-2 and TRBJ2-7; no definite D call. The CDR3 sequence is 13 residues long. Germline V gene sequence: CDR1 SGHTA, CDR2 FQGNSA. V dropped 7 bases and J dropped 5 bases, with 15 bases sitting between them.

The gene calls are TRBV18 and TRBJ2-5, with D perhaps TRBD2 (6 bases). The CDR3 runs 13 residues. CDR1 and CDR2 (germline): KGHSH, LQKENI. V dropped 6 bases and J dropped 5 bases, with 13 bases sitting between them. The CDR3 region is CASSPGTRETQYF. The CDR3 nucleotides read TGTGCCAGCTCTCCGGGGACTCGGGAGACCCAGTACTTC.

This chain connects TRBV5-4 to TRBJ1-1; D unresolved. This CDR3 has 14 amino acids. CDR1 SGHNT and CDR2 YYREEE come from the germline V gene (reference sequence). V was cut by 1 base and J by 0 bases, with 7 bases left in between. In DNA form, the CDR3 reads TGTGCCAGCAGCTTGAGTATAATGAACACTGAAGCTTTCTTT. This sequence encodes CASSLSIMNTEAFF.

V gene TRBV6-6 combines with J gene TRBJ2-1, with 11 bases matching TRBD2. The CDR3 contains 19 residues. V lost 5 bases and J lost 0; bases outside the gene matches: 12. CDR1 is MNHNY, CDR2 SVGAGI, per germline (reference sequence). The CDR3 nucleotides read TGTGCCAGCAGTCAAAGGACTAGCGGGTCAATGAGCTCCTACAATGAGCAGTTCTTC. It yields the protein CASSQRTSGSMSSYNEQFF.

This rearrangement joins TRBV6-5 to TRBJ2-7, with D tentatively TRBD1 or TRBD2 (5 bases each). Germline-derived CDR1 and CDR2 are MNHEY and SVGAGI. Deletions cut 10 bases from V and 4 bases from J, with 17 bases between. This CDR3 has 13 residues. The CDR3 region has the DNA TGTGCCACTGAGAGGGACCTGCCATACGAGCAGTACTTC. Amino acids: CATERDLPYEQYF.

The V call is TRBV6-6, the J call TRBJ1-1; 7 nucleotides line up with TRBD1. CDR1 and CDR2 (germline): MNHNY, SVGAGI (reference sequence). V was clipped by 5 bases and J by 1 base; unmatched bases: 4. The CDR3 has 14 residues. The DNA of the CDR3 is TGTGCCAGCAGTAACCAGGGGGGGAACACTGAAGCTTTCTTT. This sequence encodes CASSNQGGNTEAFF.

The rearrangement links TRBV19 to TRBJ2-5, with 10 bases that match TRBD1. The CDR3 contains 17 residues. Unmatched junction bases numbered 11, after V lost 3 bases and J lost 4 bases. CDR1 and CDR2 from the germline V gene are LNHDA and SQIVND (reference sequence). CDR3 in DNA: TGTGCCAGTAGTATGGGACAGGGGAAGACCGGGGGAGAGACCCAGTACTTC. As protein: CASSMGQGKTGGETQYF.

The chain carries TRBV27 and TRBJ2-1, with D possibly being TRBD2 (5 bases). The CDR3 totals 16 residues. Germline CDR1 reads MNHEY; CDR2 reads SMNVEV (reference sequence). V was cut by 2 bases and J by 0 bases, with 11 bases left in between. CDR3 protein: CASSLEGVSSYNEQFF. The CDR3 nucleotides read TGTGCCAGCAGTTTAGAGGGCGTGAGCTCCTACAATGAGCAGTTCTTC.

For this clone: A read error may produce the germline difference seen at one junction end. This chain's CDR3 is CASTLVWQGAYNYGYTF. In DNA, the CDR3 is TGCGCCAGCACCTTGGTCTGGCAGGGGGCTTACAACTATGGCTACACCTTC. The rearrangement uses TRBV5-1 and TRBJ1-2; 8 positions agree with TRBD1. Per the germline V gene, CDR1 is SGHRS and CDR2 is YFSETQ. CDR3 size: 17 residues.

This chain joins TRBV7-3 and TRBJ2-1; TRBD2 might be the D (5 bases). Trimming left V 9 bases short and J 0 bases short, with 6 bases between. The CDR3 extends over 12 amino acids. In germline, CDR1 is SGHTA, CDR2 FQGTGA. As DNA, the CDR3 is TGTGCCAGTAGCGTCTCCTACAATGAGCAGTTCTTC. Translation gives CASSVSYNEQFF.

V gene TRBV15 combines with J gene TRBJ1-1, with D maybe TRBD1 (6 bases). The germline V and J ends were trimmed by 0 bases and 10 bases, with 12 bases remaining between them. CDR3 length: 13 residues. Germline V gene sequence: CDR1 LNHNV, CDR2 YYDKDF (reference sequence). As DNA, the CDR3 is TGTGCCACCAGCAGAGATCACAGGGACCCAGCTTTCTTT. It is translated as CATSRDHRDPAFF.

The chain joins TRBV27 to TRBJ2-3, with unresolved D. Germline V gene lookup returns CDR1 MNHEY and CDR2 SMNVEV (reference sequence). V was cut by 2 bases and J by 0 bases, with 12 bases left in between. This CDR3 has 16 amino acids. CDR3 region: CASSLGWGLSTDTQYF. CDR3 nucleotides: TGTGCCAGCAGTTTAGGGTGGGGTTTAAGCACAGATACGCAGTATTTT.

The V gene is TRBV12-3 or TRBV12-4, the J gene TRBJ2-3; tentatively, D is TRBD2 (5 bases). V was trimmed by 8 bases and J by 2 bases, leaving 11 bases between them. The CDR3 covers 13 residues. The CDR3 spells CASPRGSTDTQYF. The CDR3 DNA reads as TGTGCCAGCCCCCGGGGATCCACAGATACGCAGTATTTT.

V and J are TRBV5-6 and TRBJ1-1; no firm D call. V was trimmed by 4 bases and J by 6 bases, leaving 16 bases between them. This CDR3 region has 14 residues. Germline V gene sequence: CDR1 SGHDT, CDR2 YYEEEE. In nucleotides, the CDR3 is TGTGCCAGCAGCCCGGACTCAGAGGACGCTGAAGCTTTCTTT. It codes for CASSPDSEDAEAFF.

The chain carries TRBV30 and TRBJ1-5; no firm D call. Looked up from germline, CDR1 is GTSNPN and CDR2 is SVGIG (reference sequence). The ends were cut back, 2 bases at V and 7 bases at J, with 15 bases in the middle. The CDR3 loop spans 14 amino acids. CDR3 DNA: TGTGCCTGGAGTCCAGTGGAGCACGCGCAGCCCCAGCATTTT. Translated, it gives CAWSPVEHAQPQHF. The full variable domain, rest sourced from reference TRBV30 and TRBJ1-5, is SQTIHQWPATLVQPVGSPLSLECTVEGTSNPNLYWYRQAAGRGLQLLFYSVGIGQISSEVPQNLSASRPQDRQFILSSKKLLLSDSGFYLCAWSPVEHAQPQHFGDGTRLSIL.

This chain connects TRBV4-1 to TRBJ2-7; TRBD1 matches 8 bases. CDR1 is MGHRA, CDR2 YSYEKL, per germline. This CDR3 is 17 amino acids long. Germline trimming cut 0 bases from V and 2 bases from J; bases unmatched to any gene: 9. The CDR3 spells CASSQDRTGTGAYEQYF. The CDR3 region has the DNA TGCGCCAGCAGCCAAGATCGGACCGGGACAGGCGCCTACGAGCAGTACTTC.

The J gene is TRBJ1-5, the V gene TRBV28; D is uncertain. The germline V gene has CDR1 MDHEN and CDR2 SYDVKM. Between the trimmed V and J ends, which lost 7 bases and 6 bases, there was a span of 16 bases. The CDR3 loop spans 14 amino acids. CDR3 nucleotide sequence: TGTGCCAGCACCGCTTCGTGGGTAGGTCAGCCCCAGCATTTT. Its translation is CASTASWVGQPQHF. Complete variable domain (other parts from reference TRBV28 and TRBJ1-5): DVKVTQSSRYLVKRTGEKVFLECVQDMDHENMFWYRQDPGLGLRLIYFSYDVKMKEKGDIPEGYSVSREKKERFSLILESASTNQTSMYLCASTASWVGQPQHFGDGTRLSIL.

The chain links TRBV5-1 to TRBJ2-7; 8 nucleotides align to TRBD1. Germline CDR1 reads SGHRS; CDR2 reads YFSETQ. Losses at the gene ends were 5 bases for V and 5 bases for J; bases not matched to a gene: 6. CDR3 size: 13 residues. CDR3 residues: CASSRGQADEQYF. The CDR3 nucleotides are TGCGCCAGCAGTAGGGGACAGGCCGACGAGCAGTACTTC. The full variable domain, rest sourced from reference TRBV5-1 and TRBJ2-7, is KAGVTQTPRYLIKTRGQQVTLSCSPISGHRSVSWYQQTPGQGLQFLFEYFSETQRNKGNFPGRFSGRQFSNSRSEMNVSTLELGDSALYLCASSRGQADEQYFGPGTRLTVT.

The rearrangement joins TRBV10-3 to TRBJ1-1; a possible D gene is TRBD1 (6 bases). Germline CDR1 is ENHRY and CDR2 is SYGVKD. There are 14 residues in the CDR3. V was trimmed by 10 bases and J by 1 base, leaving 16 bases between them. The CDR3 is CASRPQGWNTEAFF. DNA of the CDR3: TGTGCCAGCCGACCGCAGGGGTGGAACACTGAAGCTTTCTTT.

The chain uses TRBV7-8 and TRBJ2-5; 7 nucleotides line up with TRBD1. The germline CDR1 and CDR2 sequences are SGHVS and FQNEAQ. Germline trimming cut 2 bases from V and 5 bases from J; bases unmatched to any gene: 14. CDR3 size: 17 residues. The CDR3, as DNA: TGTGCCAGCAGCTTATCTGGGACAGCTTCACTCTGGGAGACCCAGTACTTC. Its translation: CASSLSGTASLWETQYF.

This clone was detected only once. The rearrangement joins TRBV10-3 to TRBJ2-7; D could derive from TRBD1 or TRBD2 (5 bases each). The CDR3 spans 15 residues. In germline, CDR1 is ENHRY, CDR2 SYGVKD. The V end was cut by 6 bases, the J end by 2 bases, with 17 bases between. The CDR3 region has the DNA TGTGCCATCAGGGGGAACCGGGACGCGGCCTACGAGCAGTACTTC. This codes for CAIRGNRDAAYEQYF.

The V call is TRBV14, the J call TRBJ1-1; D might be TRBD1 (5 bases). From germline, CDR1 is SGHDN and CDR2 FVKESK. V lost 4 bases and J lost 2, with 14 bases in between. The CDR3 sequence is 15 residues long. DNA for the CDR3: TGTGCCAGCAGCCGCCAGGGACTACAAAACACTGAAGCTTTCTTT. This gives the protein CASSRQGLQNTEAFF.

This clone appeared a single time. The gene calls are TRBV18 and TRBJ1-3, with D hard to call. Germline lookup yields CDR1 KGHSH and CDR2 LQKENI. The CDR3 totals 15 residues. Deletions cut 1 base from V and 0 bases from J, with 7 bases between. The chain's CDR3 is CASSPQPPSGNTIYF. Written as DNA, the CDR3 is TGTGCCAGCTCACCACAACCCCCCTCTGGAAACACCATATATTTT.